A selection of T cell receptor beta chains follows, all from one sample in a study of blood T cell repertoires in COVID-19. Libraries were prepared by immunoSEQ multiplex PCR; TCRdb keeps only in-frame clonotypes and omits some of them. The table lists 400,000 to 450,000 clones, 80% to 90% of them singletons, with 0.95% to 1.2% in the top ten. The sample taken for sequencing was PBMCs or T cells enriched from blood (not recorded which). The origin of the receptors is a man aged 25 to 40 who had recovered from COVID-19. The CDR3 runs from the conserved cysteine through the conserved F or W. A D gene is named only where the DNA matches it firmly. The size entry is marked missing in some rows and otherwise reads once, few, many or a size class.

TRBJ1-2 | TRBV27 | - | - | CASSPHSRGGYTF | TGTGCCAGCAGTCCCCATTCTAGGGGAGGCTACACCTTC
TRBJ1-6 | TRBV15 | - | - | CATSRERESSPLHF | TGTGCCACCAGCAGAGAACGGGAGAGCTCACCCCTCCACTTT
TRBJ2-7 | TRBV4-1 | - | - | CASSQVDQAGHEQYF | TGCGCCAGCAGCCAAGTCGACCAGGCCGGCCACGAGCAGTACTTC
TRBJ2-7 | TRBV5-4 | - | - | CASGPAYEQYF | TGTGCCAGCGGGCCGGCCTACGAGCAGTACTTC
TRBJ2-1 | TRBV9 | TRBD1 | once | CASSAHRDSYNEQFF | TGTGCCAGCAGCGCCCACCGGGACAGCTACAATGAGCAGTTCTTC
TRBJ2-7 | TRBV29-1 | TRBD2 | - | CSVQGASGYEQYF | TGCAGCGTTCAGGGCGCTAGCGGGTACGAGCAGTACTTC
TRBJ1-2 | TRBV28 | - | - | CASSTTGYGYTF | TGTGCCAGCAGCACTACAGGGTATGGCTACACCTTC
TRBJ2-7 | TRBV27 | TRBD2 | - | CASSLSTSAEQYF | TGTGCCAGCAGTCTCTCGACTAGCGCCGAGCAGTACTTC
TRBJ2-6 | TRBV28 | TRBD2 | - | CASSFSGLAGNSGANVLTF | TGTGCCAGCAGTTTCTCGGGACTAGCGGGAAACAGTGGGGCCAACGTCCTGACTTTC
TRBJ1-5 | TRBV6-1 | - | - | CASSESLGSNLFSNQPQHF | TGTGCCAGCAGTGAATCGCTAGGCAGTAACCTTTTTAGCAATCAGCCCCAGCATTTT
TRBJ2-2 | TRBV3-1/TRBV3-2 | - | - | CASSPHGGTGELFF | TGTGCCAGCAGCCCCCACGGGGGAACCGGGGAGCTGTTTTTT
TRBJ2-5 | TRBV5-4 | TRBD2 | once | CASSLTVAGETQYF | TGTGCCAGCAGCTTGACGGTAGCGGGAGAGACCCAGTACTTC
TRBJ2-7 | TRBV24-1 | TRBD1 | - | CATSDSTGDEQYF | TGTGCCACCAGTGATTCGACAGGGGACGAGCAGTACTTC
TRBJ1-2 | TRBV7-9 | - | - | CASTGSGGFYGYTF | TGTGCCAGCACCGGGAGCGGGGGATTCTATGGCTACACCTTC
TRBJ1-3 | TRBV2 | TRBD1 | - | CASFPTGAGNTIYF | TGTGCCAGTTTTCCCACAGGGGCAGGAAACACCATATATTTT
TRBJ2-3 | TRBV10-1 | TRBD2 | - | CASSPMTSGSTDTQYF | TGCGCCAGCAGTCCGATGACTAGCGGGAGCACAGATACGCAGTATTTT
TRBJ2-3 | TRBV29-1 | - | once | CSASPPGFFTDTQYF | TGCAGCGCGAGCCCACCGGGATTTTTCACAGATACGCAGTATTTT
TRBJ1-5 | TRBV7-2 | - | - | CASSLYQNPQHF | TGTGCCAGCAGCTTATACCAGAATCCCCAGCATTTT
TRBJ2-1 | TRBV6-5 | TRBD2 | - | CASSSSGNSYNEQFF | TGTGCCAGCAGTTCCAGCGGGAACTCCTACAATGAGCAGTTCTTC
TRBJ2-7 | TRBV7-8 | - | - | CASSYTGPPTLTRPYF | TGTGCCAGCAGTTATACAGGGCCTCCGACTCTAACGAGGCCGTACTTC
TRBJ1-2 | TRBV10-3 | TRBD1 | few | CAIGGGQEYYGYTF | TGTGCCATTGGGGGTGGACAGGAGTACTATGGCTACACCTTC
TRBJ1-4 | TRBV7-9 | - | - | CASSPRGGVTNEKLFF | TGTGCCAGCAGCCCCCGAGGGGGGGTCACTAATGAAAAACTGTTTTTT
TRBJ1-2 | TRBV7-9 | - | once | CASIGGYNYGYTF | TGTGCCAGCATAGGAGGGTACAACTATGGCTACACCTTC
TRBJ2-6 | TRBV30 | - | few | CAWDRVPSGANVLTF | TGTGCCTGGGACCGCGTACCTTCTGGGGCCAACGTCCTGACTTTC
TRBJ2-7 | TRBV28 | TRBD2 | - | CASRGTSGRNEQYF | TGTGCCAGCAGGGGGACTAGCGGGAGAAACGAGCAGTACTTC
TRBJ2-1 | TRBV3-1/TRBV3-2 | TRBD2 | - | CASSPTSGANYNEQFF | TGTGCCAGCAGCCCGACTAGCGGGGCGAATTACAATGAGCAGTTCTTC
TRBJ2-7 | TRBV28 | TRBD2 | - | CASISSGPYEQYF | TGTGCCAGCATCTCTAGCGGTCCGTACGAGCAGTACTTC
TRBJ2-2 | TRBV18 | TRBD2 | - | CASSPLAGERNTGELFF | TGTGCCAGCTCACCTCTAGCGGGCGAACGGAACACCGGGGAGCTGTTTTTT
TRBJ1-2 | TRBV19 | TRBD1 | - | CASSISTGGAYGYTF | TGTGCCAGTAGTATCTCCACAGGGGGCGCCTATGGCTACACCTTC
TRBJ2-7 | TRBV11-3 | - | - | CASSAGHDYEQYF | TGTGCCAGCAGCGCGGGGCACGACTACGAGCAGTACTTC
TRBJ2-5 | TRBV18 | - | - | CASSPDSQETQYF | TGTGCCAGCTCACCGGACTCCCAGGAGACCCAGTACTTC
TRBJ2-7 | TRBV28 | TRBD1 | - | CASSAGTGDREQYF | TGTGCCAGCAGCGCCGGGACAGGGGACCGGGAGCAGTACTTC
TRBJ1-5 | TRBV28 | - | - | CASSSTRGPQHF | TGTGCCAGCAGTTCCACAAGGGGGCCCCAGCATTTT
TRBJ2-7 | TRBV4-1 | TRBD2 | - | CASSQSPSGAYEQYF | TGCGCCAGCAGCCAATCCCCTAGCGGGGCCTACGAGCAGTACTTC
TRBJ2-7 | TRBV9 | TRBD2 | - | CASSVNHAGGVDEQYF | TGTGCCAGCAGCGTCAATCATGCGGGAGGTGTTGACGAGCAGTACTTC
TRBJ1-3 | TRBV5-5 | - | - | CASQATISGNTIYF | TGTGCCAGCCAAGCGACTATCTCTGGAAACACCATATATTTT
TRBJ1-1 | TRBV29-1 | - | - | CSVEDRRVTEAFF | TGCAGCGTTGAAGATCGCCGGGTCACTGAAGCTTTCTTT
TRBJ1-2 | TRBV24-1 | TRBD1 | - | CATSQGGDGYTF | TGTGCCACCAGTCAAGGGGGCGATGGCTACACCTTC
TRBJ2-3 | TRBV30 | TRBD2 | - | CAWSGAGADTQYF | TGTGCCTGGAGTGGGGCGGGAGCAGATACGCAGTATTTT
TRBJ2-7 | TRBV5-1 | - | - | CASSPRRRLDLSYEQYF | TGCGCCAGCAGCCCACGGCGACGGCTAGACCTCTCCTACGAGCAGTACTTC
TRBJ2-5 | TRBV12-3/TRBV12-4 | - | once | CASSFQTGPRYF | TGTGCCAGCAGTTTCCAAACGGGTCCCCGGTACTTC
TRBJ1-5 | TRBV15 | - | - | CATSRDREGLYSNQPQHF | TGTGCCACCAGCAGAGATCGTGAGGGACTCTATAGCAATCAGCCCCAGCATTTT
TRBJ1-1 | TRBV7-9 | - | - | CASSLGHPLLNTEAFF | TGTGCCAGCAGCTTAGGACACCCTCTTTTGAACACTGAAGCTTTCTTT
TRBJ2-5 | TRBV7-3 | - | - | CASSLKPGPEETQYF | TGTGCCAGCAGCTTAAAGCCGGGTCCGGAAGAGACCCAGTACTTC
TRBJ2-1 | TRBV24-1 | - | - | CATSYGGTYNEQFF | TGTGCCACCAGTTACGGCGGTACCTACAATGAGCAGTTCTTC
TRBJ2-5 | TRBV10-3 | - | - | CAISGKGTKEETQYF | TGTGCCATCAGTGGTAAGGGGACAAAGGAAGAGACCCAGTACTTC
TRBJ1-3 | TRBV6-5 | TRBD1 | - | CATRTGLSGNTIYF | TGTGCCACACGGACAGGGTTGTCTGGAAACACCATATATTTT
TRBJ2-7 | TRBV5-1 | TRBD1 | - | CASRDREAYEQYF | TGCGCCAGCAGGGACAGGGAGGCCTACGAGCAGTACTTC
TRBJ2-7 | TRBV18 | TRBD2 | - | CASSPGLDHFYYEQYF | TGTGCCAGCTCACCTGGACTAGACCATTTCTACTACGAGCAGTACTTC